This TCR beta chain was captured by sequencing in a study of identical twins. Findings and limits, study-wide: Weaker excess twin sharing was seen among beta out-of-frame sequences.

The CDR3 contains 13 residues. Trimming removed 5 bases from V and 5 bases from J; junction bases left unmatched: 5. In germline, CDR1 is SGHAT, CDR2 FQNNGV. Template switching, a step in the protocol, added a universal primer site, and cDNA carried unique molecular identifiers. TCRdb passed the 5' RACE reads through MiXCR, listing each CDR3 protein once. Of about 660,000 distinct CDR3 sequences listed, 8.6% were seen once; the top ten hold about 0.98%. This clonotype was recorded many times. Its antigen is as yet unknown. There were only healthy Caucasians among the donors. This sample also appeared in a second study, on yellow fever vaccine responses in identical twins.

This clonotype originated in a woman under 30 in good health. The V gene is TRBV11-2, the J gene TRBJ1-2; TRBD1 agrees at 7 bases. Sequencing used PBMCs. In nucleotides, the CDR3 is TGTGCCAGCAGCCCAGGGACAGTTTATGGCTACACCTTC. Translation: CASSPGTVYGYTF.